These 26 T cell receptor beta chains were all obtained from the same sample, sequenced in a study of blood T cell repertoires in COVID-19. Sequencing used immunoSEQ multiplex PCR; TCRdb keeps in-frame clones, though not all of them. The table has approximately 220,000 clones, about 85% seen once. Material for sequencing was PBMCs or T cells enriched from blood (not recorded which). Every receptor here comes from a woman between 25 and 40 years old who had recovered from COVID-19.

This chain connects TRBV4-3 to TRBJ1-6; the match to TRBD1 covers 9 bases. The CDR3 totals 16 residues. V trimming: 4 bases; J trimming: 9 bases; junction bases outside the gene matches: 10. Germline V gene sequence: CDR1 LGHNA, CDR2 YSLEER. The CDR3 reads CASSPDTGTGFSPLHF. The CDR3 nucleotides read TGCGCCAGCAGCCCTGATACCGGGACAGGGTTTTCACCCCTCCACTTT.

The J gene is TRBJ1-5, the V gene TRBV5-1; a possible D gene is TRBD1 (5 bases). The V end lost 1 base, the J end lost 4 bases, and 15 bases lay between the germline ends. Per the germline V gene, CDR1 is SGHRS and CDR2 is YFSETQ. This CDR3 is 16 amino acids long. The CDR3 nucleotides read TGCGCCAGCAGCTTGTTTCCCGGGACTGATAATCAGCCCCAGCATTTT. Residues: CASSLFPGTDNQPQHF.

This chain links TRBV3-1 (or the pseudogene TRBV3-2) with TRBJ2-3; D is ambiguous. The CDR3 runs 13 residues. Germline V gene sequence: CDR1 LGHDT, CDR2 YNNKEL (reference sequence). V lost 4 bases and J 4 bases, leaving 9 bases between the germline ends. The CDR3 loop reads CASSREAADTQYF. The CDR3, as DNA: TGTGCCAGCAGCCGAGAGGCTGCAGATACGCAGTATTTT.

The J gene is TRBJ2-7, the V gene TRBV5-6; 7 bases are a match to TRBD1. This CDR3 is built from 17 residues. With 0 bases clipped from V and 3 bases from J, the junction kept 12 bases outside the gene matches. Germline CDR1 reads SGHDT; CDR2 reads YYEEEE. DNA for the CDR3: TGTGCCAGCAGCTTGGTGAAGAAGACAGGGCGTATCTACGAGCAGTACTTC. Amino acids: CASSLVKKTGRIYEQYF.

This clone was found many times. The rearrangement links TRBV4-1 to TRBJ1-2; perhaps TRBD1 as D (6 bases). Germline CDR1 reads MGHRA; CDR2 reads YSYEKL. The V end lost 5 bases, the J end lost 4 bases, and 17 bases lay between the germline ends. The CDR3 totals 15 residues. CDR3 in DNA: TGCGCCAGCAGCGTCCGACAGGAGCCGTCCTATGGCTACACCTTC. It specifies CASSVRQEPSYGYTF.

This chain links TRBV5-1 with TRBJ2-2; D possibly corresponds to TRBD1 (5 bases). Looked up from germline, CDR1 is SGHRS and CDR2 is YFSETQ. The V and J ends lost 0 bases and 4 bases respectively, with 19 bases between them. The CDR3 contains 18 residues. CDR3 DNA: TGCGCCAGCAGCTTGGAGTGGTCGGCAGGGCTGGGCACCGGGGAGCTGTTTTTT. As protein: CASSLEWSAGLGTGELFF.

The chain has TRBV7-3 and TRBJ2-3; 8 bases match TRBD2. There are 17 residues in the CDR3. Germline lookup yields CDR1 SGHTA and CDR2 FQGTGA. Trimming at V came to 2 bases and at J to 0 bases, leaving 7 bases not matched to a gene. The DNA for the CDR3 is TGTGCCAGCAGCTTAGTCGGACTAGCTCGGAGCACAGATACGCAGTATTTT. Amino acid sequence: CASSLVGLARSTDTQYF. The full variable domain, in which reference TRBV7-3 and TRBJ2-3 provide the parts outside the CDR3, is GAGVSQTPSNKVTEKGKYVELRCDPISGHTALYWYRQSLGQGPEFLIYFQGTGAADDSGLPNDRFFAVRPEGSVSTLKIQRTERGDSAVYLCASSLVGLARSTDTQYFGPGTRLTVL.

This clone was counted a single time. The chain joins TRBV4-3 to TRBJ2-7; 8 nucleotides match TRBD1. The V gene's germline CDR1 is LGHNA and CDR2 YSLEER. J was trimmed by 6 bases and V by 4 bases; bases with no gene match: 8. The CDR3 has 14 amino acids. Here the CDR3 DNA reads TGCGCCAGCAGCCTTCTCAGGGGGCAGGGCGAGCAGTACTTC. This translates into CASSLLRGQGEQYF.

The chain is built from TRBV3-1 (or the pseudogene TRBV3-2) and TRBJ1-3; D gene ambiguous. CDR1 is LGHDT and CDR2 is YNNKEL in the germline V gene (reference sequence). The CDR3 sequence is 16 residues long. CDR3 protein: CVLRPGGRMAGNTIYF. The CDR3 DNA is TGTGTCCTAAGGCCGGGAGGGCGGATGGCTGGAAACACCATATATTTT.

The chain employs TRBV3-1 (or the pseudogene TRBV3-2) and TRBJ1-1; 9 bases line up with TRBD1. Per germline, CDR1 LGHDT and CDR2 YNNKEL (reference sequence). The junction had 7 bases not matched to a gene; V was cut back by 7 bases and J by 7 bases. The CDR3 covers 13 residues. The CDR3 reads CASTRTGVIEAFF. For the CDR3, the DNA is TGTGCCAGCACCCGGACAGGGGTGATTGAAGCTTTCTTT.

This clone was detected only once. The CDR3 nucleotides read TGTGCCAGCAGCTTGGACAGGGGGCAATTCGGCTACACCTTC. Protein sequence: CASSLDRGQFGYTF. The chain recombines TRBV7-9 with TRBJ1-2; TRBD1 matches 11 bases. CDR1 SEHNR and CDR2 FQNEAQ come from the germline V gene (reference sequence). The V gene end was trimmed by 3 bases and the J gene end by 8 bases; junction bases not matched to a gene: 5. The CDR3 has 14 amino acids.

The CDR3 DNA sequence: TGTGCCAGCAGCTCCCAGCCGGGACTCTCCTACGAGCAGTACTTC. Its protein product is CASSSQPGLSYEQYF. This chain uses TRBV7-2 with TRBJ2-7; weak D call: TRBD2 (6 bases). The CDR3 is made up of 15 amino acids. Germline-derived CDR1 and CDR2 are SGHTA and FQGNSA. The V and J ends lost 4 bases and 0 bases respectively, with 13 bases between them. The full variable domain, rest sourced from reference TRBV7-2 and TRBJ2-7, is GAGVSQSPSNKVTEKGKDVELRCDPISGHTALYWYRQSLGQGLEFLIYFQGNSAPDKSGLPSDRFSAERTGGSVSTLTIQRTQQEDSAVYLCASSSQPGLSYEQYFGPGTRLTVT.

The chain uses TRBV9 and TRBJ2-5, with D possibly being TRBD2 (6 bases). CDR3 size: 17 residues. CDR1 is SGDLS and CDR2 is YYNGEE in the germline V gene. The ends were cut back, 6 bases at V and 0 bases at J, with 21 bases in the middle. CDR3 amino acids: CASTEGGGVGYQETQYF. In DNA form, the CDR3 reads TGTGCCAGCACCGAAGGCGGCGGGGTGGGGTACCAAGAGACCCAGTACTTC.

The chain joins TRBV29-1 to TRBJ1-1; D is ambiguous. V lost 7 bases to trimming and J lost 1 base, with 10 bases between them. The CDR3 spans 12 residues. Germline V CDR1 and CDR2: SQVTM, ANQGSEA. For the CDR3, the DNA is TGCAGCGGGAGACTTTGGAACACTGAAGCTTTCTTT. Translated: CSGRLWNTEAFF.

This sequence joins TRBV18 and TRBJ2-7; no reliable D call. Germline V gene lookup returns CDR1 KGHSH and CDR2 LQKENI. The CDR3 has 13 amino acids. Trimming removed 3 bases from V and 5 bases from J, with 11 bases in between. CDR3 bases: TGTGCCAGCTCACCTTCGAGTATCGACGAGCAGTACTTC. Its translation is CASSPSSIDEQYF.

The chain combines TRBV5-1 with TRBJ2-5, with 8 bases lining up with TRBD2. The CDR3 is 17 amino acids. Germline V CDR1 and CDR2: SGHRS, YFSETQ. V lost 0 bases to trimming and J lost 1 base; unmatched junction nucleotides: 8. The CDR3 DNA sequence: TGCGCCAGCAGCTTGGGCGTCACTAGCGGCTTCCAAGAGACCCAGTACTTC. It encodes CASSLGVTSGFQETQYF.

This clone was observed a handful of times. The chain recombines TRBV29-1 with TRBJ1-2; 7 bases align to TRBD1. The CDR3 sequence is 14 residues long. Germline CDR1 and CDR2: SQVTM and ANQGSEA. Germline trimming cut 6 bases from V and 8 bases from J; bases unmatched to any gene: 15. CDR3 nucleotides: TGCAGCGTCGATCCAACAGGGGCTAGAAGGGGCTACACCTTC. This encodes CSVDPTGARRGYTF. Full variable domain (missing parts from reference TRBV29-1 and TRBJ1-2): SAVISQKPSRDICQRGTSLTIQCQVDSQVTMMFWYRQQPGQSLTLIATANQGSEATYESGFVIDKFPISRPNLTFSTLTVSNMSPEDSSIYLCSVDPTGARRGYTFGSGTRLTVV.

Regarding this clone: Other DNA sequences in this sample translate to the same CDR3. J is TRBJ2-3 and V is TRBV12-5; TRBD2 might be the D (6 bases). Per the germline V gene, CDR1 is LGHNT and CDR2 is FRNRAP. The CDR3 has 15 residues. V was clipped by 6 bases and J by 0 bases, with 13 bases between them. In nucleotides, the CDR3 is TGTGCTAGTGGCCCGGGACTCCTGAGCACAGATACGCAGTATTTT. Protein product: CASGPGLLSTDTQYF.

This clone was picked up many times. The chain combines TRBV7-9 with TRBJ2-2; perhaps TRBD1 as D (5 bases). V dropped 1 base and J dropped 7 bases, with 7 bases sitting between them. Germline V gene lookup returns CDR1 SEHNR and CDR2 FQNEAQ (reference sequence). The CDR3 length is 13 residues. The CDR3 is CASSLEGVGELFF. The CDR3 DNA is TGTGCCAGCAGCTTAGAAGGGGTCGGGGAGCTGTTTTTT. The full variable domain, its missing parts supplied by reference TRBV7-9 and TRBJ2-2, is DTGVSQNPRHKITKRGQNVTFRCDPISEHNRLYWYRQTLGQGPEFLTYFQNEAQLEKSRLLSDRFSAERPKGSFSTLEIQRTEQGDSAMYLCASSLEGVGELFFGEGSRLTVL.

This clone was seen more than once but under ten times. The chain combines TRBV7-2 with TRBJ1-1; no clear D gene. Trimming pared 5 bases from V and 6 bases from J, leaving 10 bases between. Germline loops: CDR1 SGHTA, CDR2 FQGNSA. CDR3 length: 12 residues. The CDR3 is CASSQGRAEAFF. The CDR3 DNA reads TGTGCCAGCAGCCAAGGGAGGGCTGAAGCTTTCTTT.

The V call is TRBV19, the J call TRBJ1-5, with 9 nucleotides matching TRBD1. Per germline, CDR1 LNHDA and CDR2 SQIVND (reference sequence). With 5 bases clipped from V and 0 bases from J, the junction kept 17 bases outside the gene matches. The CDR3 is 20 residues long. CDR3: CASSHPRDRAFIASNQPQHF. The DNA of the CDR3 is TGTGCCAGTAGTCACCCTAGGGACAGGGCTTTTATAGCTAGCAATCAGCCCCAGCATTTT.

This rearrangement joins TRBV4-1 to TRBJ2-7, with D hard to call. The CDR3 loop spans 12 amino acids. V lost 2 bases to trimming and J lost 5 bases, with 7 bases between them. Germline lookup yields CDR1 MGHRA and CDR2 YSYEKL. DNA for the CDR3: TGCGCCAGCAGCCAAACCAGGCACGAGCAGTACTTC. It codes for CASSQTRHEQYF.

With regard to this clone: One end of the junction varies from germline; a read error may be responsible. The chain links TRBV7-7 to TRBJ2-5; TRBD1 matches 10 bases. The CDR3 runs 15 residues. CDR1 is SSHAT and CDR2 is FNYEAQ in the germline V gene (reference sequence). The CDR3 sequence is CASSLGTGVEETQYF. The DNA for the CDR3 is TGTGCTAGCAGCTTAGGGACAGGGGTGGAAGAGACCCAGTACTTC.

The chain carries TRBV7-9 and TRBJ1-2; no firm D call. V lost 1 base and J lost 4, with 13 bases in between. The V gene's germline CDR1 is SEHNR and CDR2 FQNEAQ (reference sequence). The CDR3 consists of 15 residues. The chain's CDR3 is CASSLVGRGSYGYTF. DNA of the CDR3: TGTGCCAGCAGCTTAGTCGGTCGGGGTTCCTATGGCTACACCTTC.

This chain joins TRBV6-2 or TRBV6-3 and TRBJ2-5; TRBD2 aligns across 11 bases. The CDR3 loop spans 18 amino acids. V was clipped by 0 bases and J by 5 bases; unmatched bases: 11. The germline gives CDR1 MNHEY, CDR2 SVGEGT. In DNA, the CDR3 is TGTGCCAGCAGTTACTCGATTAGTAGCGGGGGGGCCAGGGAGACCCAGTACTTC. Its protein is CASSYSISSGGARETQYF.

This CDR3 reads CASSLSEAEAFF. The CDR3 nucleotides read TGTGCCAGCAGCTTGTCTGAGGCTGAAGCTTTCTTT. The chain carries TRBV5-6 and TRBJ1-1; D is undetermined. The CDR3 length is 12 residues. Trimming removed 1 base from V and 6 bases from J, with 7 bases in between. CDR1 and CDR2 from the germline V gene are SGHDT and YYEEEE. Complete variable domain (other parts from reference TRBV5-6 and TRBJ1-1): DAGVTQSPTHLIKTRGQQVTLRCSPKSGHDTVSWYQQALGQGPQFIFQYYEEEERQRGNFPDRFSGHQFPNYSSELNVNALLLGDSALYLCASSLSEAEAFFGQGTRLTVV.